This entry lists 14 T cell receptor beta chains sequenced from one sample in a study of breast tumors, draining lymph nodes, adjacent tissues. Using its own MiXCR run on the multiplex PCR reads, TCRdb lists one record per CDR3 protein. The sample has over 150,000 distinct CDR3 sequences, 30% to 35% seen once. Breast cancer patients provided tissue from their axillary draining lymph nodes. Material: axillary lymph node tissue. The receptors here all came from a female donor with breast cancer. Some clones in this sample may be carry-over from other donors' samples.

This clonotype occurred many times. The chain uses TRBV15 and TRBJ1-3; no definite D call. The CDR3 is made up of 15 amino acids. Trimming took off 1 base at V and 0 bases at J, with 7 bases between the two ends. Germline V gene lookup returns CDR1 LNHNV and CDR2 YYDKDF (reference sequence). The CDR3 DNA reads TGTGCCACCAGCAGAGGAGTTTCCTCTGGAAACACCATATATTTT. It yields the protein CATSRGVSSGNTIYF. The variable domain in full, with the rest retrieved from reference TRBV15 and TRBJ1-3, is DAMVIQNPRYQVTQFGKPVTLSCSQTLNHNVMYWYQQKSSQAPKLLFHYYDKDFNNEADTPDNFQSRRPNTSFCFLDIRSPGLGDTAMYLCATSRGVSSGNTIYFGEGSWLTVV.

The chain links TRBV10-3 to TRBJ1-2, with D hard to call. Germline CDR1 is ENHRY and CDR2 is SYGVKD. Deletions cut 5 bases from V and 2 bases from J, with 24 bases between. This CDR3 is 18 amino acids long. The CDR3 protein is CAISLFIPPTQENYGYTF. CDR3 DNA: TGTGCCATCAGTTTATTCATCCCCCCTACGCAGGAGAACTATGGCTACACCTTC.

This clonotype was seen ten or more times. J is TRBJ2-3 and V is TRBV11-2; the D is unclear. CDR3 length: 18 residues. CDR1 and CDR2 from the germline V gene are SGHAT and FQNNGV. V was clipped by 0 bases and J by 0 bases, with 16 bases between them. CDR3 nucleotides: TGTGCCAGCAGCTTAGACCCGGTTGCAGTTAGTAGCACAGATACGCAGTATTTT. Translated, it gives CASSLDPVAVSSTDTQYF.

This clonotype showed up many times. The rearrangement links TRBV12-3 or TRBV12-4 to TRBJ1-2, with D unresolved. V was shortened by 2 bases and J by 8 bases, with 15 bases between the two germline ends. The CDR3 is 14 residues long. CDR3 loop: CASSLLRETEGYTF. CDR3 bases: TGTGCCAGCAGTTTATTAAGGGAGACGGAAGGCTACACCTTC.

This clonotype was found many times. The CDR3 region is CASSPTSVASYEQYF. CDR3 DNA sequence: TGTGCCAGCTCACCGACCTCCGTCGCCTCCTACGAGCAGTACTTC. The chain employs TRBV18 and TRBJ2-7; D not resolved. Between the trimmed V and J ends, which lost 3 bases and 0 bases, there was a span of 12 bases. Germline CDR1 reads KGHSH; CDR2 reads LQKENI. The CDR3 runs to 15 residues.

To note about this clonotype: The CDR3 carries no conserved terminal phenylalanine or tryptophan, so it likely arises from a read error. It is unclear where the CDR3 begins or ends on the DNA, so no DNA is shown, and the CDR3 is as TCRdb lists it. The chain employs TRBV24-1 and TRBJ1-3. The length of the CDR3 is 12 amino acids, counting both ends. CDR1 KGHDR and CDR2 SFDVKD come from the germline V gene. The CDR3 loop is CATSDSINTLYY.

The chain recombines TRBV20-1 with TRBJ2-7; 7 positions agree with TRBD2. The CDR3 runs to 18 residues. CDR1 is DFQATT, CDR2 SNEGSKA, per germline (reference sequence). V was pared by 1 base and J by 3 bases, with 18 bases of the junction left unmatched. The CDR3 DNA sequence: TGCAGTGCTAGAGGATCCTTGAGGACTACCGGGGGGATCTACGAGCAGTACTTC. This encodes CSARGSLRTTGGIYEQYF.

The chain combines TRBV24-1 with TRBJ1-5; unclear D gene. V gave up 1 base and J gave up 11 bases, with 2 bases separating them. The CDR3 has 10 amino acids. CDR1 is KGHDR and CDR2 is SFDVKD in the germline V gene. For the CDR3, the DNA is TGTGCCACCAGTGATTTATCCCAGCATTTT. Translated: CATSDLSQHF.

This clonotype was picked up many times. Here the CDR3 DNA reads TGTGCCAGCAGCTTAGGACGCCGAGAAGCGGGAGGCAAGTACGAGCAGTACTTC. Translating gives CASSLGRREAGGKYEQYF. The chain is built from TRBV7-6 and TRBJ2-7; 9 bases map to TRBD2. Germline V lookup: CDR1 SGHVS, CDR2 FNYEAQ. This CDR3 has 18 residues. Unmatched junction bases numbered 14, after V lost 1 base and J lost 4 bases.

At least ten counts were recorded for this clonotype. V is TRBV5-1 and J is TRBJ2-3, with D uncertain. V was cut by 3 bases and J by 6 bases, with 11 bases left in between. Germline V lookup: CDR1 SGHRS, CDR2 YFSETQ. The CDR3 sequence is 13 residues long. The CDR3 nucleotides are TGCGCCAGCAGCTCCCCCATCGGGGATACGCAGTATTTT. It translates to CASSSPIGDTQYF. Looking up the rest from reference TRBV5-1 and TRBJ2-3 gives the full variable domain: KAGVTQTPRYLIKTRGQQVTLSCSPISGHRSVSWYQQTPGQGLQFLFEYFSETQRNKGNFPGRFSGRQFSNSRSEMNVSTLELGDSALYLCASSSPIGDTQYFGPGTRLTVL.

This clonotype showed up many times. The chain carries TRBV12-3 or TRBV12-4 and TRBJ1-2; a possible D gene is TRBD1 (5 bases). The CDR3 extends over 15 amino acids. V was shortened by 0 bases and J by 4 bases, with 12 bases between the two germline ends. CDR3 sequence: CASSLALRATYGYTF. The CDR3, as DNA: TGTGCCAGCAGTTTAGCGCTCAGGGCAACCTATGGCTACACCTTC.

Notes on this clonotype: This may be a read error, as it is one base from a much larger clone. The conserved phenylalanine or tryptophan normally closing the CDR3 is absent here, so this likely arose from a read error. The chain carries TRBV7-9 and TRBJ1-3; D remains unclear. The CDR3 is 17 residues long. V was cut by 0 bases and J by 0 bases, with 12 bases left in between. Germline V gene data show CDR1 as SEHNR and CDR2 as FQNEAQ (reference sequence). CDR3 protein: CASSLARRITSGNTIYL. The DNA for the CDR3 is TGTGCCAGCAGCTTAGCGCGAAGGATCACCTCTGGAAACACCATATATCTT.

This clonotype has a count of ten or more. The chain combines TRBV19 with TRBJ2-7, with D possibly matching TRBD2 (5 bases). The germline V and J ends were trimmed by 5 bases and 2 bases, with 10 bases remaining between them. Looked up from germline, CDR1 is LNHDA and CDR2 is SQIVND (reference sequence). CDR3 size: 13 residues. The CDR3 nucleotides are TGTGCCAGTAGTTGGACTTACACCTACGAGCAGTACTTC. Amino acid sequence: CASSWTYTYEQYF.

The rearrangement joins TRBV25-1 to TRBJ2-1; D not certain. Per the germline V gene, CDR1 is MGHDK and CDR2 is SYGVNS. Trimming removed 11 bases at V and 4 bases at J, with 0 bases between. This CDR3 is 8 amino acids long. The chain's CDR3 is CAYNEQFF. The DNA of the CDR3 is TGTGCCTACAATGAGCAGTTCTTC.